The TCR beta chain under discussion was sequenced for a study of T cell clonality in common variable immunodeficiency (dated by TCRdb to the mid-2010s). The CDR3 runs 15 amino acids, cysteine and phenylalanine included. Only the CDR3 bases that were read are kept: 36 of them, in frame from base 1. The junction carries 12 bases between V and J, which are trimmed by 1 base and 4 bases respectively. CDR1 and CDR2 (SGHNT, YYREEE) derive from the germline V gene (reference sequence). The research as a whole found: CVID subjects shared fewer TCRbeta clones with each other than healthy controls did (p < 0.0001). Increased TCRbeta clonality was found in CVID subjects compared with healthy controls (t-test p = 0.018), with the increase being most characteristic of about a third of subjects. Although equal DNA input was used, an average of approximately 82,000 unique sequences per sample was obtained for controls, compared with some 34,000 for CVID samples. Reportedly, TCRbeta sequences from CVID had fewer deletions and N-nucleotide insertions, and highly modified clones with 13 or more V deletions were absent from CVID. According to the authors, finding the cause of the higher clonality in CVID would require sequencing the repertoires of T cell subpopulations. Correlations between repertoire features and clinical complications were limited by patient heterogeneity within the CVID cohort.

This clone was seen at least ten times. Its antigen is still unknown. The CDR3 end lies 3 residues beyond the end of the read and is filled in from the germline J gene. Both CVID patients and healthy controls were predominantly of Caucasian heritage. From each donor, about 5 to 8.5 ml of heparinized peripheral whole blood was collected. TCRbeta CDR3 repertoires were sequenced from genomic DNA of adults with common variable immune deficiency (CVID) and healthy adult controls. The control group was made up of roughly 22 healthy adult volunteers (about ten male and 12 female) whose ages ranged from 23 to 66 years, with a mean age of nearly 35. Diluted blood was subjected to density centrifugation over Hypaque 1077 or Ficoll-Paque for isolation of peripheral blood mononuclear cells. Unsorted mononuclear cells served as the source of genomic DNA, which was extracted either by Qiagen column purification or by a centrifugation-based method.

CVID samples and control samples contributed equivalent amounts of genomic DNA as sequencing input. For every sample, a 60 bp segment covering the rearranged TCRbeta CDR3 region was amplified and then sequenced. The immunoSEQ assay, a bias-corrected multiplex PCR combined with high-throughput sequencing, was used for TCRbeta amplification. As for the authors' bioinformatics: Every unique nucleotide sequence counted as a clone and was annotated with V, D and J genes, copy number and frequency. Sequences were labeled productive if in frame, and non-productive if out of frame or containing stop codons. As previously described, clonality was computed from Shannon's entropy. Mean CDR3 Kyte-Doolittle hydropathy was derived from the predicted amino acid sequences of productive clones. Hierarchical clustering of scaled V gene usage was performed with the R hclust function using Manhattan distance and complete linkage. Sharing of clones by CDR3 amino acid sequence was evaluated through resampling of 12 repertoires per group over 100 rounds. Repertoires were searched for roughly 63 published EBV-specific and a few hundred published CMV-specific TCRbeta sequences. A couple of CVID samples that yielded fewer than 10,000 sequences were excluded from the analysis, so around 40 CVID repertoires were retained. The table comes from immuneACCESS by way of TCRdb, which keeps in-frame sequences with V and J called. Part of the clones is missing from these tables; in studies checked, under half for an unresolved V gene and the rest for unknown reasons. V and J calls and clone size follow that table, whereas D and trimming were derived from the DNA. The sample comprises under 45,000 clones, and every one was counted more than once. Together, the top ten hold around 4% of the sample.

The receptor comes from a person between 18 and 69 years old in good health. The specimen sequenced was peripheral blood mononuclear cells. The rearranged segments are TRBV5-4 and TRBJ2-1; TRBD1 could be the D gene, as 6 bases match. The encoded CDR3 is CASSLRSGEYNEQFF. The sequenced part of the CDR3 DNA is TGTGCCAGCAGCTTGAGGTCAGGGGAATACAATGAG. Extended through the reference TRBV5-4 and TRBJ2-1 proteins, this CDR3 yields the full variable domain: ETGVTQSPTHLIKTRGQQVTLRCSSQSGHNTVSWYQQALGQGPQFIFQYYREEENGRGNFPPRFSGLQFPNYSSELNVNALELDDSALYLCASSLRSGEYNEQFFGPGTRLTVL.